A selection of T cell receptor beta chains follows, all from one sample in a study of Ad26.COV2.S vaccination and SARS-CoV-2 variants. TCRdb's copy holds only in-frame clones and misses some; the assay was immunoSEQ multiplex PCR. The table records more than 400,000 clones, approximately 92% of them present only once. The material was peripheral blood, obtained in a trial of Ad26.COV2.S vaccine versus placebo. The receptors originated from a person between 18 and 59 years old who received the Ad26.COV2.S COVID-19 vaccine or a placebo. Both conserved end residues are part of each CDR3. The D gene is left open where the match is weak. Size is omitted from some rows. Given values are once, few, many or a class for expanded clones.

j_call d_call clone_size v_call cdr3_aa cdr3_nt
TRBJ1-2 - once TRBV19 CASIGGWGYERGYTF TGTGCCAGTATTGGAGGTTGGGGCTACGAGCGGGGCTACACCTTC
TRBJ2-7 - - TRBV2 CASRRTYEQYF TGTGCCAGCAGAAGAACATACGAGCAGTACTTC
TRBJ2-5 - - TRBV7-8 CASSLAGAGVPKVGETQYF TGTGCCAGCAGCTTAGCTGGCGCCGGGGTCCCCAAGGTTGGAGAGACCCAGTACTTC
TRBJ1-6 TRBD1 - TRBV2 CASSRQGSINSPLHF TGTGCCAGCAGTCGACAGGGCTCCATCAATTCACCCCTCCACTTT
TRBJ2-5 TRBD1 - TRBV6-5 CASRGQGVPETQYF TGTGCCAGCCGGGGACAGGGGGTTCCGGAGACCCAGTACTTC
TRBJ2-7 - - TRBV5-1 CASSFEQGDEQYF TGCGCCAGCAGCTTTGAGCAGGGTGACGAGCAGTACTTC
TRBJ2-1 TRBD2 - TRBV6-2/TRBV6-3 CASSYHLTLRGGADEQFF TGTGCCAGCAGTTACCACCTAACGCTCCGCGGGGGGGCAGATGAGCAGTTCTTC
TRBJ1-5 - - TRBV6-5 CASSARGFSNQPQHF TGTGCCAGCAGCGCCCGGGGGTTTAGCAATCAGCCCCAGCATTTT
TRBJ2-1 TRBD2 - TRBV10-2 CASSAYFIGSGAYNEQFF TGCGCCAGCAGTGCATACTTCATAGGGAGCGGGGCTTACAATGAGCAGTTCTTC
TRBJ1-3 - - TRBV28 CASSLSGGPGNTIYF TGTGCCAGCAGTTTATCCGGGGGCCCAGGAAACACCATATATTTT
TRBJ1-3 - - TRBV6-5 CASSYSRGTGNTIYF TGTGCCAGCAGTTACTCACGGGGGACTGGAAACACCATATATTTT
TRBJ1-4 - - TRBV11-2 CASSASRGMELFF TGTGCCAGCAGCGCATCTCGGGGGATGGAACTGTTTTTT
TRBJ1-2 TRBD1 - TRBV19 CASSNSGTANYGYTF TGTGCCAGTAGTAATTCGGGGACAGCTAACTATGGCTACACCTTC
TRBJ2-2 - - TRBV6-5 CASSYGVALTGELFF TGTGCCAGCAGTTACGGCGTCGCCCTCACCGGGGAGCTGTTTTTT
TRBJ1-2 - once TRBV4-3 CASSQVYPSGPSGYTF TGCGCCAGCAGCCAAGTTTACCCCAGTGGCCCGTCGGGCTACACCTTC
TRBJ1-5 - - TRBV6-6 CASSYGHLSNQPQHF TGTGCCAGCAGTTACGGTCATCTTAGCAATCAGCCCCAGCATTTT
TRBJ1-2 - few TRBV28 CASSLGLSNYGYTF TGTGCCAGCAGTTTAGGTCTGAGCAACTATGGCTACACCTTC
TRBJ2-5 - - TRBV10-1 CASSESGLDLETQYF TGCGCCAGCAGTGAGTCAGGACTTGACCTGGAGACCCAGTACTTC
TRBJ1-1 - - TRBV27 CASSSFTGSTEAFF TGTGCCAGCAGTTCCTTTACAGGGAGCACTGAAGCTTTCTTT
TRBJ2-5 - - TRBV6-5 CASSLSRGWETQYF TGTGCCAGCTCCCTCAGTCGGGGGTGGGAGACCCAGTACTTC
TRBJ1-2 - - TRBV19 CASHGQLIYGYTF TGTGCCAGTCACGGACAGCTCATCTATGGCTACACCTTC
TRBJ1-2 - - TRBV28 CASIISGGLNYGYTF TGTGCCAGCATAATCTCCGGGGGGCTCAACTATGGCTACACCTTC
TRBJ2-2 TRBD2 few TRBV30 CAWKGRRGETGELFF TGTGCCTGGAAGGGGCGGCGGGGGGAAACCGGGGAGCTGTTTTTT
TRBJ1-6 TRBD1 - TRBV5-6 CASTNQQGMYNSPLHF TGTGCCAGCACGAACCAACAGGGGATGTATAATTCACCCCTCCACTTT
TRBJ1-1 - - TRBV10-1 CASSESEQVTEAFF TGCGCCAGCAGTGAGTCGGAACAGGTGACTGAAGCTTTCTTT
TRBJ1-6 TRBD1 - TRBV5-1 CASSLGWDRASPLHF TGCGCCAGCAGCTTGGGATGGGACAGGGCTTCACCCCTCCACTTT
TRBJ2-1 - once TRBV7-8 CASSPGVGEQFF TGTGCCAGCAGCCCCGGGGTGGGCGAGCAGTTCTTC
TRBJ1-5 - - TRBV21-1 CASSAFTGSNQPQHF TGTGCCAGCAGCGCATTTACTGGAAGCAATCAGCCCCAGCATTTT
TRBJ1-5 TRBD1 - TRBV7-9 CASSAGTGIYQPQHF TGTGCCAGCAGCGCCGGGACAGGGATCTATCAGCCCCAGCATTTT
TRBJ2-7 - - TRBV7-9 CASSPTTRYEQYF TGTGCCAGCAGCCCGACTACACGCTACGAGCAGTACTTC
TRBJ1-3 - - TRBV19 CASSIAPPGNTIYF TGTGCCAGTAGTATAGCCCCGCCTGGAAACACCATATATTTT
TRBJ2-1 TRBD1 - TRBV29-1 CSVGDRVNEQFF TGCAGCGTCGGGGACAGGGTCAATGAGCAGTTCTTC
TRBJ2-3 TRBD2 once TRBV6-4 CASSDTGGSRDTQYF TGTGCCAGCAGTGACACGGGGGGGAGCAGAGATACGCAGTATTTT
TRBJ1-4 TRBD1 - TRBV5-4 CASSLGTGPNEKLFF TGTGCCAGCAGCTTGGGGACAGGGCCTAATGAAAAACTGTTTTTT
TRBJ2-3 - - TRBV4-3 CASSQEPQGGESTDTQYF TGCGCCAGCAGCCAAGAGCCGCAGGGTGGGGAAAGCACAGATACGCAGTATTTT
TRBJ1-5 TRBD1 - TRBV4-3 CASSQETGVGGYQPQHF TGCGCCAGCAGCCAGGAAACAGGGGTAGGGGGGTATCAGCCCCAGCATTTT
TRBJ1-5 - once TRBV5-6 CASSLRAGHRNQPQHF TGTGCCAGCAGCTTGCGTGCAGGACACCGCAATCAGCCCCAGCATTTT
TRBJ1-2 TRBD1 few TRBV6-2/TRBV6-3 CASSYIPWDSTNYGYTF TGTGCCAGCAGTTACATCCCATGGGACAGTACTAACTATGGCTACACCTTC
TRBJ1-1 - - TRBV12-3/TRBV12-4 CASSLVNTEAFF TGTGCCAGCAGTTTAGTGAACACTGAAGCTTTCTTT
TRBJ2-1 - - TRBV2 CASMRQSRQFF TGTGCCAGCATGCGTCAGTCTCGACAGTTCTTC
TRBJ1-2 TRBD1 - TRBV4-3 CASSQDSGTVYFNYGYTF TGCGCCAGCAGCCAAGATTCCGGGACAGTTTATTTTAACTATGGCTACACCTTC
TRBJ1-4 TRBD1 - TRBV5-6 CASSFGQGGPRLFF TGTGCCAGCAGCTTCGGACAGGGGGGCCCTCGACTGTTTTTT
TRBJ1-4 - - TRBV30 CAWSGALDLFF TGTGCCTGGAGTGGAGCTCTTGATCTGTTTTTT
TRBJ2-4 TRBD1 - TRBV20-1 CSASRQGAYGNIQYF TGCAGTGCTAGTAGACAGGGGGCTTATGGAAACATTCAGTACTTC
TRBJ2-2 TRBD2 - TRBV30 CAWRRSGGPTTGELFF TGTGCCTGGAGGAGGAGCGGGGGCCCAACGACCGGGGAGCTGTTTTTT
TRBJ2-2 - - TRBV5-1 CASSVRWDGELFF TGCGCCAGCAGCGTAAGGTGGGACGGGGAGCTGTTTTTT
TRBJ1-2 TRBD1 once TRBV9 CASSVGTGGANYGYTF TGTGCCAGCAGCGTAGGGACAGGGGGTGCTAACTATGGCTACACCTTC
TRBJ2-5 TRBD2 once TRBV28 CASSRLAGLETQYF TGTGCCAGCAGTCGACTAGCGGGTCTGGAGACCCAGTACTTC
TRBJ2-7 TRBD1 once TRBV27 CASSLFGAGGQGAYEQYF TGTGCCAGCAGTTTATTTGGTGCGGGGGGACAGGGGGCATACGAGCAGTACTTC
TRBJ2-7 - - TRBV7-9 CASSLGSQSSYEQYF TGTGCCAGCAGCCTCGGTAGTCAAAGCTCCTACGAGCAGTACTTC
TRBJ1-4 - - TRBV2 CASRAGGFNEKLFF TGTGCCAGCCGCGCGGGGGGGTTTAATGAAAAACTGTTTTTT
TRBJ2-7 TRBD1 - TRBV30 CASTRDSSYEQYF TGTGCCAGTACCCGGGACAGCTCCTACGAGCAGTACTTC
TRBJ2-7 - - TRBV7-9 CASSHSHHEQYF TGTGCCAGCAGCCATTCACACCACGAGCAGTACTTC
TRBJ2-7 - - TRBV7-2 CASSLLTGGYPEQYF TGTGCCAGCAGCTTACTCACGGGGGGCTACCCCGAGCAGTACTTC
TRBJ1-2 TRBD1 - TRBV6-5 CASRYGTGYGYTF TGTGCCAGCAGGTACGGGACAGGCTATGGCTACACCTTC